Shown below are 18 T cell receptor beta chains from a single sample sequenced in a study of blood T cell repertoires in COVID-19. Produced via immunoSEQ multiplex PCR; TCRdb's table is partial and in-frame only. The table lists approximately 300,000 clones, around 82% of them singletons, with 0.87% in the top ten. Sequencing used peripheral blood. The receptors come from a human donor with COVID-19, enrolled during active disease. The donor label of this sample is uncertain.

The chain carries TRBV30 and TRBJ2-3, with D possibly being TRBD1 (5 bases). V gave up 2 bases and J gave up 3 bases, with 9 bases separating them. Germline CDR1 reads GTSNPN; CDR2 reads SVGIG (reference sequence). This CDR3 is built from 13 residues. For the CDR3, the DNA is TGTGCCTGGAGTCTCAGGGAAACAGATACGCAGTATTTT. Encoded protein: CAWSLRETDTQYF.

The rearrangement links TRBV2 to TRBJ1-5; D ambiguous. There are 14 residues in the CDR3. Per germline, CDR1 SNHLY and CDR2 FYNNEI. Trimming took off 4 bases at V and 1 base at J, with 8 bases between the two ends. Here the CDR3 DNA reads TGTGCCAGCAGTGTCACTTCAAGCAATCAGCCCCAGCATTTT. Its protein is CASSVTSSNQPQHF.

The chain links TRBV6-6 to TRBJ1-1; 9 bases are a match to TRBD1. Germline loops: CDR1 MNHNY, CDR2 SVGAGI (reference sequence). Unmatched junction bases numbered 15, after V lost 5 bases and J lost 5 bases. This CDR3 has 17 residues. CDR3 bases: TGTGCCAGCAGTCAACGTACAGGGGGCTGGATCCGGACTGAAGCTTTCTTT. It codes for CASSQRTGGWIRTEAFF.

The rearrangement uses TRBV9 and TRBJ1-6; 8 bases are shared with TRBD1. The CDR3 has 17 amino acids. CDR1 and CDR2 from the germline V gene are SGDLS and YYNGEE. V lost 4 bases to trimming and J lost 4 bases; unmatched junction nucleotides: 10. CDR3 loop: CASSSSRDRPYNSPLHF. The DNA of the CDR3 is TGTGCCAGCAGCTCCAGCCGGGACAGGCCTTATAATTCACCCCTCCACTTT.

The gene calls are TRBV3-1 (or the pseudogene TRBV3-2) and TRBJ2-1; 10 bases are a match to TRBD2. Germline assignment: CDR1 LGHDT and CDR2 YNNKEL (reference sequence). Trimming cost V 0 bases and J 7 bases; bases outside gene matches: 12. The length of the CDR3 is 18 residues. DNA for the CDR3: TGTGCCAGCAGCCAAGACCCGGTGAGCGGGAGGGCCGGAAATGAGCAGTTCTTC. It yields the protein CASSQDPVSGRAGNEQFF.

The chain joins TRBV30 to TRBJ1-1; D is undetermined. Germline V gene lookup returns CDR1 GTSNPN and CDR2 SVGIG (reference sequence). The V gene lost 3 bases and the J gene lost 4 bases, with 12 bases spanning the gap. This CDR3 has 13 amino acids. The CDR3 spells CAWSKGRGTEAFF. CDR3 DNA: TGTGCCTGGAGCAAAGGGCGGGGCACTGAAGCTTTCTTT.

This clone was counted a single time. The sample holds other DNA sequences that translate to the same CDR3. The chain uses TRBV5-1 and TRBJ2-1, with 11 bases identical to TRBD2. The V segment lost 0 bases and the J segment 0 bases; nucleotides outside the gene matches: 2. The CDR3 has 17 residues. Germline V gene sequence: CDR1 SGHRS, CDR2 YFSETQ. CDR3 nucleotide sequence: TGCGCCAGCAGCTTGGGAACTAGCGGGAGCTCCTACAATGAGCAGTTCTTC. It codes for CASSLGTSGSSYNEQFF.

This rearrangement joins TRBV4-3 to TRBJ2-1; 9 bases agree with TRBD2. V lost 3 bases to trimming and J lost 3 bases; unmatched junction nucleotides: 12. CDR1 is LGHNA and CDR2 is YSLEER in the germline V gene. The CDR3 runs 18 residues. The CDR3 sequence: CASSHLAGERLNYNEQFF. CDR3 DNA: TGCGCCAGCAGCCATTTAGCGGGAGAGCGTCTAAACTACAATGAGCAGTTCTTC.

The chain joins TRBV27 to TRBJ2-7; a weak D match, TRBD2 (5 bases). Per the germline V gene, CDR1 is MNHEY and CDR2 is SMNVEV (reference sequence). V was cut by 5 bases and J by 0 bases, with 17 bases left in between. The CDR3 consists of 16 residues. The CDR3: CASSLAIPGLSYEQYF. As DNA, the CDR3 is TGTGCCAGCAGTCTAGCCATTCCGGGTCTCTCCTACGAGCAGTACTTC.

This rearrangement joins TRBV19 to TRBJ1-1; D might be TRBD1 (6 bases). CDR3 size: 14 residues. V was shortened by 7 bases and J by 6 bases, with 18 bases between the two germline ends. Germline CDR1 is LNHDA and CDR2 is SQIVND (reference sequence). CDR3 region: CASNTIQGAAEAFF. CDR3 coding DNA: TGTGCCAGTAACACAATACAGGGCGCCGCTGAAGCTTTCTTT.

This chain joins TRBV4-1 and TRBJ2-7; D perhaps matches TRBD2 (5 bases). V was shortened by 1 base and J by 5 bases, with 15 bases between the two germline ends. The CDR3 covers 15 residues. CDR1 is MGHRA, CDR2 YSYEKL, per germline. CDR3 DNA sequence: TGCGCCAGCAGCCAAGGAGGGCGTTACCTCCACGAGCAGTACTTC. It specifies CASSQGGRYLHEQYF.

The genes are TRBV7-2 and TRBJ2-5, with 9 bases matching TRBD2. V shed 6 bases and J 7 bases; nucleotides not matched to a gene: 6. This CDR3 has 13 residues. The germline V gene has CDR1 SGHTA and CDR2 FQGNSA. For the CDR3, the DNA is TGTGCCAGCAGTACTAGCGGGTGGGGGACCCAGTACTTC. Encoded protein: CASSTSGWGTQYF.

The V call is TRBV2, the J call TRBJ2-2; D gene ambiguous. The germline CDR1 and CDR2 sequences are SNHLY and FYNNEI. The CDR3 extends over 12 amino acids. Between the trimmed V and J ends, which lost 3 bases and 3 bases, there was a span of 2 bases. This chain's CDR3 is CASSDDTGELFF. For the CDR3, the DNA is TGTGCCAGCAGTGACGACACCGGGGAGCTGTTTTTT. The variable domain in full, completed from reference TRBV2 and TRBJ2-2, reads EPEVTQTPSHQVTQMGQEVILRCVPISNHLYFYWYRQILGQKVEFLVSFYNNEISEKSEIFDDQFSVERPDGSNFTLKIRSTKLEDSAMYFCASSDDTGELFFGEGSRLTVL.

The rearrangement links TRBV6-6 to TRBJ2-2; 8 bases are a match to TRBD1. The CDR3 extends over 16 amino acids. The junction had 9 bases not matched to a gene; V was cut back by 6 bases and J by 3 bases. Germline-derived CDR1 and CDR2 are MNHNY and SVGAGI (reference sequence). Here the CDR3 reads CASRRSQGADTGELFF. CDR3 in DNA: TGTGCCAGCAGGCGATCTCAGGGGGCCGACACCGGGGAGCTGTTTTTT.

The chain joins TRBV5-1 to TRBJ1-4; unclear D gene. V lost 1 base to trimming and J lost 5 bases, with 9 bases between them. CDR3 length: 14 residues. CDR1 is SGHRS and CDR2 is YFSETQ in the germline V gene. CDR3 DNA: TGCGCCAGCAGCTTGAGCAGGAACAATGAAAAACTGTTTTTT. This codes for CASSLSRNNEKLFF.

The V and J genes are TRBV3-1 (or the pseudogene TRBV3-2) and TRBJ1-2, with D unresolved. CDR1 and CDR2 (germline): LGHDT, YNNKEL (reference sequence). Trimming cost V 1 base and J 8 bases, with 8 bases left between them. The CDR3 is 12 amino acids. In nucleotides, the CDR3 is TGTGCCAGCAGCCAAGGGGCTCGGGGCTACACCTTC. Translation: CASSQGARGYTF.

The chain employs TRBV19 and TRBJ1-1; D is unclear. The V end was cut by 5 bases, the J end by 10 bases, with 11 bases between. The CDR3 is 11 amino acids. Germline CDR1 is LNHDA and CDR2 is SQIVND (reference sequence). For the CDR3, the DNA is TGTGCCAGTAGTGCAACGGGTGGAGCTTTCTTT. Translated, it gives CASSATGGAFF. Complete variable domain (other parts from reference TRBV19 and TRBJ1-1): DGGITQSPKYLFRKEGQNVTLSCEQNLNHDAMYWYRQDPGQGLRLIYYSQIVNDFQKGDIAEGYSVSREKKESFPLTVTSAQKNPTAFYLCASSATGGAFFGQGTRLTVV.

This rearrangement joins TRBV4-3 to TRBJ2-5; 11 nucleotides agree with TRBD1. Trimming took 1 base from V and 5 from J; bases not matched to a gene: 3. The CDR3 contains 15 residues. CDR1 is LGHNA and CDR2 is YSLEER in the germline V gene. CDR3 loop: CASSQGTGGRETQYF. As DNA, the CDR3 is TGCGCCAGCAGCCAAGGGACAGGGGGCAGGGAGACCCAGTACTTC.